The rows below give T cell receptor beta chains drawn from one sample of a study of blood T cell repertoires in COVID-19. Assay: immunoSEQ multiplex PCR; the TCRdb copy retains only in-frame clones and omits some. The table lists 150,000 to 200,000 clones, approximately 84% of them singletons. Sequences were obtained from peripheral blood. The origin of the receptors is a man aged 18 to 35 with active or convalescent COVID-19. The CDR3 runs from the conserved cysteine through the conserved F or W. Fields, in order: V gene, CDR3 protein.

v_gene: TRBV4-1; CDR3aa: CASSQDSTPRNQPQHF
v_gene: TRBV5-1; CDR3aa: CASSPTVSTYEQYF
v_gene: TRBV15; CDR3aa: CATGGGQDNEQFF
v_gene: TRBV11-2; CDR3aa: CASSFQGPTDTQYF
v_gene: TRBV7-2; CDR3aa: CASSANPGTNEKLFF
v_gene: TRBV4-1; CDR3aa: CASSQDFEGPSYNEQFF
v_gene: TRBV7-8; CDR3aa: CASSLVGLAIETQYF
v_gene: TRBV7-9; CDR3aa: CASSPTGRGTDTQYF
v_gene: TRBV29-1; CDR3aa: CSVDVAGYGYTF
v_gene: TRBV14; CDR3aa: CASSLSANRVQGYTF
v_gene: TRBV19; CDR3aa: CASRMTRASNTEAFF
v_gene: TRBV3-1/TRBV3-2; CDR3aa: CASSPQLAGEADTQYF
v_gene: TRBV7-8; CDR3aa: CASSPSGTSGYNEQFF
v_gene: TRBV29-1; CDR3aa: CSVGWGPNTEAFF
v_gene: TRBV24-1; CDR3aa: CATSDNRLATNEQFF
v_gene: TRBV7-8; CDR3aa: CASSLRRVTVDEQYF
v_gene: TRBV11-1; CDR3aa: CASSLDTSSYEQYF
v_gene: TRBV18; CDR3aa: CASSLQTGGRYGYTF
v_gene: TRBV3-1/TRBV3-2; CDR3aa: CASSGRDYGYTF
v_gene: TRBV5-1; CDR3aa: CASSLQGAQGDTQYF
v_gene: TRBV19; CDR3aa: CASEGRTNTEAFF
v_gene: TRBV11-2; CDR3aa: CASSPGGGSYGYTF
v_gene: TRBV18; CDR3aa: CASSQGQGGTEAFF
v_gene: TRBV5-5; CDR3aa: CASSLAEGASSETQYF
v_gene: TRBV25-1; CDR3aa: CATDRDMSYEQYF
v_gene: TRBV28; CDR3aa: CASAPGQGAGEKLFF
v_gene: TRBV5-1; CDR3aa: CASSSTGYSYNSPLHF
v_gene: TRBV5-1; CDR3aa: CASSLAKGQGLDTQYF
v_gene: TRBV2; CDR3aa: CASSVQGNTGELFF
v_gene: TRBV7-3; CDR3aa: CASSRGYAVSTSDCNQPQHF
v_gene: TRBV14; CDR3aa: CASSQDAVGYGYTF
v_gene: TRBV20-1; CDR3aa: CSAAGDEQFF
v_gene: TRBV29-1; CDR3aa: CSVWDSSEKLFF
v_gene: TRBV6-5; CDR3aa: CASTPGLANYEQYF
v_gene: TRBV2; CDR3aa: CASSSDRRQPQHF
v_gene: TRBV16; CDR3aa: CASSQYRDPLNQPQHF
v_gene: TRBV7-3; CDR3aa: CASSGAPSSYNEQFF
v_gene: TRBV28; CDR3aa: CASRFTGEVGVGELFF
v_gene: TRBV4-3; CDR3aa: CASSLSTGFAEAFF
v_gene: TRBV5-1; CDR3aa: CASSLQGQGNEKLFF
v_gene: TRBV3-1/TRBV3-2; CDR3aa: CASSNYLTGGYGYTF
v_gene: TRBV4-2; CDR3aa: CASSRQGGGTDTQYF
v_gene: TRBV19; CDR3aa: CASNPRTGDGYTF
v_gene: TRBV13; CDR3aa: CASSLKTNWGGRTDTQYF
v_gene: TRBV7-7; CDR3aa: CASSRNRGLGETQYF
v_gene: TRBV4-3; CDR3aa: CASSQAEGTGTSGDAGDTQYF
v_gene: TRBV4-1; CDR3aa: CASRPPGQESSPLHF
v_gene: TRBV4-1; CDR3aa: CASSQDRTGSSYEQYF
v_gene: TRBV12-3/TRBV12-4; CDR3aa: CASKIGGVGEQFF
v_gene: TRBV3-1/TRBV3-2; CDR3aa: CASSLWTSGNTGELFF
v_gene: TRBV3-1/TRBV3-2; CDR3aa: CASSQGPTTQETQYF
v_gene: TRBV5-1; CDR3aa: CASSLGGQSSYNEQFF
v_gene: TRBV10-3; CDR3aa: CAISDGGGRTGNTIYF
v_gene: TRBV25-1; CDR3aa: CASSDRTGPDTQYF
v_gene: TRBV25-1; CDR3aa: CASRGQGIDGYTF
v_gene: TRBV5-4; CDR3aa: CASSWGQVGQETQYF